The sequence of this TCR beta chain was determined in a study of OX40 agonist ivuxolimab in advanced cancers. Findings and caveats of the study: The study did not work out the antigen specificity of the expanded peripheral T cells.

Profiled with immunoSEQ multiplex PCR; TCRdb holds only in-frame clones, not every one. The sample consists of 55,000 to 80,000 clones, roughly 85% of them appearing once. This CDR3 contains 15 residues. The germline V gene has CDR1 SGDLS and CDR2 YYNGEE. Trimming stripped 0 bases from V and 3 bases from J, with 9 bases between. Turning to this clone: The antigen remains unidentified.

This specimen was CD4+ or CD8+ T cells sorted from blood, taken in a trial of the OX40 agonist ivuxolimab. This rearrangement joins TRBV9 to TRBJ1-4, with D possibly being TRBD1 (6 bases). This receptor was identified in an adult with an advanced solid tumor such as melanoma, head and neck, liver or kidney cancer. The CDR3 loop is CASSVDSGANEKLFF. CDR3 DNA sequence: TGTGCCAGCAGCGTAGACTCAGGGGCTAATGAAAAACTGTTTTTT.